This entry describes one TCR beta chain. What it recognizes is unknown. Likely unrecorded immune exposures existed in these nominally healthy donors. These data are taken from a study of cytomegalovirus exposure and HLA in healthy donors. Study-level results: Associated with HLA alleles at 0.05 false discovery rate in a later analysis were over 15,000 TCR beta sequences.

Primers included in the PCR were 60 Vbeta and 13 Jbeta primers. Assay: immunoSEQ multiplex PCR; the TCRdb copy retains only in-frame clones and omits some. Its clone listing holds roughly 190,000 clones. This TCR was sampled from a man aged 25 to 40 in good health and CMV-seronegative. Sequencing was done on a sample of PBMCs.

This CDR3 is CAWSSRAYEQYF. The CDR3 nucleotides read TGTGCCTGGAGTTCGCGGGCCTACGAGCAGTACTTC. The rearrangement uses TRBV30 and TRBJ2-7; possible D gene TRBD2, 5 bases. The CDR3 totals 12 residues. Germline CDR1 and CDR2: GTSNPN and SVGIG (reference sequence). The V end lost 2 bases, the J end lost 2 bases, and 7 bases lay between the germline ends. Full variable domain (remainder filled in from reference TRBV30 and TRBJ2-7): SQTIHQWPATLVQPVGSPLSLECTVEGTSNPNLYWYRQAAGRGLQLLFYSVGIGQISSEVPQNLSASRPQDRQFILSSKKLLLSDSGFYLCAWSSRAYEQYFGPGTRLTVT.